The 20 T cell receptor beta chains below were found in one sample sequenced in a study of T cell changes during pregnancy in multiple sclerosis. Data came from immunoSEQ multiplex PCR; TCRdb stores just in-frame clones and leaves some out. The profile shows about 61,000 clones, 75% to 90% of them singletons. The source was peripheral blood, collected in the first trimester of pregnancy. These TCRs come from a female donor in good health, enrolled as a control in a pregnancy study.

This clone was seen just once. In DNA, the CDR3 is TGTGCCAGCAGCCGGGACTCTGGCTCTGAAGCTTTCTTT. Amino acids: CASSRDSGSEAFF. The chain links TRBV6-6 to TRBJ1-1; tentatively, D is TRBD1 (5 bases). The CDR3 totals 13 residues. Germline CDR1 is MNHNY and CDR2 is SVGAGI (reference sequence). V was cut by 6 bases and J by 6 bases, with 14 bases left in between.

The J gene is TRBJ1-1, the V gene TRBV6-5; tentative D call: TRBD1 (5 bases). The CDR3 spans 13 residues. Trimming took 7 bases from V and 1 from J, leaving 10 bases between them. Germline V CDR1 and CDR2: MNHEY, SVGAGI. The CDR3 here is CASMTVSNTEAFF. Here the CDR3 DNA reads TGTGCCAGCATGACAGTGTCGAACACTGAAGCTTTCTTT.

This sequence joins TRBV4-1 and TRBJ1-4, with 7 bases lining up with TRBD1. Germline lookup yields CDR1 MGHRA and CDR2 YSYEKL. Trimming removed 5 bases from V and 4 bases from J; junction bases left unmatched: 19. This CDR3 is built from 19 residues. CDR3 coding DNA: TGCGCCAGCAGCTCCCCCGTCAAGGGGGCCGTCGACTTTAATGAAAAACTGTTTTTT. Translated, it gives CASSSPVKGAVDFNEKLFF.

The chain couples TRBV14 to TRBJ1-1, with D perhaps matching TRBD1 (5 bases). Germline assignment: CDR1 SGHDN and CDR2 FVKESK. The CDR3 totals 14 residues. Deletions cut 4 bases from V and 4 bases from J, with 13 bases between. DNA for the CDR3: TGTGCCAGCAGCCCAGAGGACATATCCACTGAAGCTTTCTTT. This sequence encodes CASSPEDISTEAFF.

The chain couples TRBV19 to TRBJ2-5; 8 nucleotides line up with TRBD1. CDR3 length: 14 amino acids. The trim removed 6 bases at V and 2 bases at J, leaving 5 bases unmatched. The V gene's germline CDR1 is LNHDA and CDR2 SQIVND (reference sequence). Here the CDR3 DNA reads TGTGCCAGTAGACAGGGGGGCATACAAGAGACCCAGTACTTC. Its translation: CASRQGGIQETQYF. Supplemented by reference TRBV19 and TRBJ2-5, the full variable domain reads DGGITQSPKYLFRKEGQNVTLSCEQNLNHDAMYWYRQDPGQGLRLIYYSQIVNDFQKGDIAEGYSVSREKKESFPLTVTSAQKNPTAFYLCASRQGGIQETQYFGPGTRLLVL.

This clone was counted a single time. The CDR3 protein is CASTPAAFSEQYF. CDR3 nucleotides: TGTGCCAGCACCCCGGCGGCTTTTAGCGAGCAGTACTTC. The chain joins TRBV5-8 to TRBJ2-7; D call uncertain. This CDR3 has 13 residues. CDR1 is SGHTS and CDR2 is YDEGEE in the germline V gene. V was clipped by 6 bases and J by 6 bases, with 16 bases between them.

The CDR3 DNA sequence: TGTGCCAGCGGACTAAGAACAGGAAGTGATGGCTACACCTTC. It specifies CASGLRTGSDGYTF. The chain combines TRBV21-1 with TRBJ1-2. TRBV21-1 is classified as a pseudogene. This CDR3 comprises 14 residues.

The chain carries TRBV20-1 and TRBJ2-1, with D perhaps TRBD2 (6 bases). The CDR3 has 10 amino acids. Trimming stripped 3 bases from V and 14 bases from J, with 11 bases between. The germline V gene encodes CDR1 DFQATT and CDR2 SNEGSKA (reference sequence). For the CDR3, the DNA is TGCAGTGCTAGCGGACTACGTGAGTTCTTC. As protein: CSASGLREFF.

The chain uses TRBV7-2 and TRBJ1-6, with TRBD1 matching 10 bases. V trimming: 1 base; J trimming: 8 bases; junction bases outside the gene matches: 8. The germline V gene has CDR1 SGHTA and CDR2 FQGNSA. This CDR3 contains 17 residues. CDR3 protein: CASSLVGTGAGDSPLHF. The DNA of the CDR3 is TGTGCCAGCAGCTTAGTGGGGACAGGGGCTGGCGATTCACCCCTCCACTTT.

V gene TRBV14 combines with J gene TRBJ1-3; 7 nucleotides match TRBD1. CDR3 length: 17 residues. V lost 0 bases, J lost 4 bases, and 9 bases stayed unmatched. Looked up from germline, CDR1 is SGHDN and CDR2 is FVKESK. CDR3 protein: CASSQERQGTGGNTIYF. In DNA form, the CDR3 reads TGTGCCAGCAGCCAAGAAAGACAGGGCACTGGAGGAAACACCATATATTTT.

V usage is TRBV7-3 and J usage is TRBJ2-3; 8 bases match TRBD2. From germline, CDR1 is SGHTA and CDR2 FQGTGA. J was trimmed by 1 base and V by 5 bases; bases with no gene match: 5. The CDR3 extends over 15 amino acids. The CDR3 DNA sequence: TGTGCCAGCAGCCGCGGGGGGCGCGGCACAGATACGCAGTATTTT. Translated: CASSRGGRGTDTQYF.

V is TRBV9 and J is TRBJ2-3, with 10 bases that match TRBD2. The CDR3 has 15 residues. CDR1 is SGDLS and CDR2 is YYNGEE in the germline V gene. J was trimmed by 4 bases and V by 4 bases; bases with no gene match: 6. CDR3 in DNA: TGTGCCAGCAGCCCGTTAGCGGGGGGTTCAGATACGCAGTATTTT. Protein: CASSPLAGGSDTQYF.

The chain combines TRBV15 with TRBJ1-5, with D hard to call. V dropped 2 bases and J dropped 0 bases, with 11 bases sitting between them. The CDR3 totals 16 residues. Germline CDR1 LNHNV, CDR2 YYDKDF (reference sequence). The CDR3 is CATSRNWQVSNQPQHF. CDR3 DNA: TGTGCCACCAGCAGAAACTGGCAGGTTAGCAATCAGCCCCAGCATTTT. The entire variable domain, with the rest obtained from reference TRBV15 and TRBJ1-5, is as follows: DAMVIQNPRYQVTQFGKPVTLSCSQTLNHNVMYWYQQKSSQAPKLLFHYYDKDFNNEADTPDNFQSRRPNTSFCFLDIRSPGLGDTAMYLCATSRNWQVSNQPQHFGDGTRLSIL.

V gene TRBV6-1 combines with J gene TRBJ2-7; TRBD2 agrees at 11 bases. This CDR3 region has 15 residues. The trim removed 2 bases at V and 4 bases at J, leaving 4 bases unmatched. Germline values: CDR1 MNHNS, CDR2 SASEGT. In nucleotides, the CDR3 is TGTGCCAGCAGTGAACTAGCGGGGGGAACGTACGAGCAGTACTTC. It is translated as CASSELAGGTYEQYF.

This clone was detected only a few times. The rearrangement joins TRBV7-9 to TRBJ1-1; no firm D call. V was clipped by 6 bases and J by 4 bases, with 9 bases between them. This CDR3 spans 12 amino acids. Germline V gene data show CDR1 as SEHNR and CDR2 as FQNEAQ (reference sequence). CDR3: CASSSTVTEAFF. The CDR3 region has the DNA TGTGCCAGCAGTTCTACAGTCACTGAAGCTTTCTTT.

The chain uses TRBV10-3 and TRBJ2-2, with TRBD1 identical over 7 bases. The CDR3 length is 16 residues. Germline V CDR1 and CDR2: ENHRY, SYGVKD. V trimming: 3 bases; J trimming: 2 bases; junction bases outside the gene matches: 6. The CDR3 region is CAISDHRGVNTGELFF. The CDR3 nucleotides read TGTGCCATCAGTGATCACAGGGGCGTTAACACCGGGGAGCTGTTTTTT.

The gene calls are TRBV5-1 and TRBJ1-2, with a tentative D call TRBD1 (6 bases). Per germline, CDR1 SGHRS and CDR2 YFSETQ. V dropped 2 bases and J dropped 4 bases, with 9 bases sitting between them. This CDR3 spans 13 amino acids. CDR3 coding DNA: TGCGCCAGCAGCTTAAGAGGGGGCTATGGCTACACCTTC. Its translation: CASSLRGGYGYTF.

The chain uses TRBV7-2 and TRBJ1-5; D may be TRBD1 (5 bases). CDR1 and CDR2 from the germline V gene are SGHTA and FQGNSA. CDR3 size: 15 residues. The germline V and J ends were trimmed by 2 bases and 5 bases, with 13 bases remaining between them. The CDR3 spells CASSLSGIGDQPQHF. For the CDR3, the DNA is TGTGCCAGCAGCTTATCAGGGATAGGGGATCAGCCCCAGCATTTT.

This clone was detected once. J is TRBJ2-7 and V is TRBV7-2, with TRBD2 as a possible D gene (5 bases). This CDR3 is built from 13 residues. Germline-derived CDR1 and CDR2 are SGHTA and FQGNSA. With 3 bases removed from V and 3 bases from J, the gap between germline ends came to 9 bases. As DNA, the CDR3 is TGTGCCAGCAGCTTGGAGGAGTACTACGAGCAGTACTTC. It is translated as CASSLEEYYEQYF.

The chain couples TRBV6-5 to TRBJ1-3, with D uncertain. Germline values: CDR1 MNHEY, CDR2 SVGAGI. The CDR3 spans 15 residues. Trimming left V 6 bases short and J 0 bases short, with 12 bases between. The CDR3 DNA reads TGTGCCAGCAGCTATCTCACTGGCTCTGGAAACACCATATATTTT. Translation: CASSYLTGSGNTIYF.